This TCR beta chain was retrieved from a study of beta chain features in type 1 diabetes. This clone showed up just a few times. What it recognizes is unknown. The investigators reverse transcribed all of the isolated RNA, so they sequenced expressed TCRB transcripts. The method was immunoSEQ multiplex PCR; TCRdb's version includes in-frame clones alone and lacks a portion of them. In the table there are approximately 170,000 clones, roughly 8% of which are singletons. V was clipped by 1 base and J by 6 bases; unmatched bases: 2. Germline assignment: CDR1 LNHNV and CDR2 YYDKDF (reference sequence). The CDR3 has 14 residues. Points from the study as a whole: Within patients, naive, central memory and Treg TCRB repertoires seemed more similar than within healthy donors. All four CD4+ subsets from Type 1 diabetes patients carried moderately but significantly shorter TCRB CDR3s. Reads derived from cDNA could over-represent cells showing high TCR expression.

The V call is TRBV15, the J call TRBJ2-5; 10 bases agree with TRBD1. Sequencing was carried out using central memory CD4+ T cells from blood. The receptor was derived from a man aged 18 to 29 with type 1 diabetes. The CDR3, as DNA: TGTGCCACCAGCAGAGGGACAGGGGGAAAGACCCAGTACTTC. This translates into CATSRGTGGKTQYF.